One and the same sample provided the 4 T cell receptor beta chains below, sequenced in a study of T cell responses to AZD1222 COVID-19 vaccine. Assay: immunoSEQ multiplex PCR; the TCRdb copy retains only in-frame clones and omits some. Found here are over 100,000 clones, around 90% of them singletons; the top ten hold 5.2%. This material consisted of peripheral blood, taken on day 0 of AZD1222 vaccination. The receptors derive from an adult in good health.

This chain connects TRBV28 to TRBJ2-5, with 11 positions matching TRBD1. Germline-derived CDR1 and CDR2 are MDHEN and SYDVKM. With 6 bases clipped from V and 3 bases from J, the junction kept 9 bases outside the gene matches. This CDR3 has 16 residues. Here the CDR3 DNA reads TGTGCCAGCAGGGAGAGGACAGGGGGCCGGAAAGAGACCCAGTACTTC. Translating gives CASRERTGGRKETQYF.

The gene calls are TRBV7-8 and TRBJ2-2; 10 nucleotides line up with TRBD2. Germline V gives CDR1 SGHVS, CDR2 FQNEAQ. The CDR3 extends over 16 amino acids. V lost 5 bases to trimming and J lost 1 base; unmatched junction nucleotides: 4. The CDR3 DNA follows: TGTGCCAGCAGCATACTAGCGGGAAGGAACACCGGGGAGCTGTTTTTT. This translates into CASSILAGRNTGELFF. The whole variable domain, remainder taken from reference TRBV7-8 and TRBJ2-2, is GAGVSQSPRYKVAKRGQDVALRCDPISGHVSLFWYQQALGQGPEFLTYFQNEAQLDKSGLPSDRFFAERPEGSVSTLKIQRTQQEDSAVYLCASSILAGRNTGELFFGEGSRLTVL.

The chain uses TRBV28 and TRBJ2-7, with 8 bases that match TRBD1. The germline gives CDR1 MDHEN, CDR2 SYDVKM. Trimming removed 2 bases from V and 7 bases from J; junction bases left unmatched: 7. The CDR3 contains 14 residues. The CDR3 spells CASSLVQGEREQYF. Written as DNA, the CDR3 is TGTGCCAGCAGTTTAGTACAGGGGGAGCGGGAGCAGTACTTC.

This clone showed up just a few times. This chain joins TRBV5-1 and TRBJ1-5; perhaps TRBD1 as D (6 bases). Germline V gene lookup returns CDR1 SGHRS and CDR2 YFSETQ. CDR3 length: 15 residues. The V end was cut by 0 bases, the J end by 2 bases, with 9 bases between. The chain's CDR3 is CASSLGDTRNQPQHF. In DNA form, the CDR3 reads TGCGCCAGCAGCTTGGGGGACACACGCAATCAGCCCCAGCATTTT.